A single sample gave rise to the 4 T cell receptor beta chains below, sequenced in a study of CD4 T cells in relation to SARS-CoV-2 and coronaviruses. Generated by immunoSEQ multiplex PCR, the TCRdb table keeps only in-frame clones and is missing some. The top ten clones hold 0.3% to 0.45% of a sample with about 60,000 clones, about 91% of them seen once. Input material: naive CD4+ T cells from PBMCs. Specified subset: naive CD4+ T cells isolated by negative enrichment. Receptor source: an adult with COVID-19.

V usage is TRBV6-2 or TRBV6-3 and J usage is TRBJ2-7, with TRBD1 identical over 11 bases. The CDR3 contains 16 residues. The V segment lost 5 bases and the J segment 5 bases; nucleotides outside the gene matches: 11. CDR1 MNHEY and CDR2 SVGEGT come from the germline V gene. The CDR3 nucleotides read TGTGCCAGCAGTAGGCCCCGGACAGGGGGCATAGACGAGCAGTACTTC. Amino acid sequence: CASSRPRTGGIDEQYF.

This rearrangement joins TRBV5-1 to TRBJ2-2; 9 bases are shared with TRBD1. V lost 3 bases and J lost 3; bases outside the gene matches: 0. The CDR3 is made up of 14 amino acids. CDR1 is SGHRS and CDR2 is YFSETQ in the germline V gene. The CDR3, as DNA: TGCGCCAGCAGCTGGGACAGGGACACCGGGGAGCTGTTTTTT. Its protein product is CASSWDRDTGELFF.

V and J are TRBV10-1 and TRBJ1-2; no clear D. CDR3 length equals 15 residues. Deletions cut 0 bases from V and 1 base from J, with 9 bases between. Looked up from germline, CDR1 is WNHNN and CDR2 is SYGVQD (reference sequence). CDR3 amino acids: CASSESVDFNYGYTF. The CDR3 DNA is TGCGCCAGCAGTGAGTCCGTTGATTTTAACTATGGCTACACCTTC.

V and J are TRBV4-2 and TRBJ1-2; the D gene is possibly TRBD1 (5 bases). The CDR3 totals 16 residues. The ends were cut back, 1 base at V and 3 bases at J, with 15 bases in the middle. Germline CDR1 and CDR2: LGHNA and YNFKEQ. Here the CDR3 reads CASSQAEEQAYYGYTF. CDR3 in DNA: TGTGCCAGCAGCCAAGCCGAGGAACAGGCATACTATGGCTACACCTTC.